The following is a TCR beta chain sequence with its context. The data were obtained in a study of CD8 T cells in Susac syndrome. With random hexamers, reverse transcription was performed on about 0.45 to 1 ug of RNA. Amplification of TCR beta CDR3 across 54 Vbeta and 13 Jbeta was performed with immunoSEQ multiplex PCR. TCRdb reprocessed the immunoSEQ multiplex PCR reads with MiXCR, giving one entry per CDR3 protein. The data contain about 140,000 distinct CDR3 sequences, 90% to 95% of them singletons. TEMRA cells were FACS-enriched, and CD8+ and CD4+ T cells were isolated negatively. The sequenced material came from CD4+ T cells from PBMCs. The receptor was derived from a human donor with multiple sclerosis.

The CDR3 DNA sequence: TGTGCCAGCAGCCCCCGACAGGGACGGAATGAAGCTTTCTTT. Protein sequence: CASSPRQGRNEAFF. This chain links TRBV3-1 with TRBJ1-1; TRBD1 matches 7 bases. Germline lookup yields CDR1 LGHDT and CDR2 YNNKEL (reference sequence). The trim removed 4 bases at V and 7 bases at J, leaving 9 bases unmatched. The CDR3 is made up of 14 amino acids.